This T cell receptor (beta chain) was found in a study of siplizumab effects on memory and regulatory T cells. Study-level results: Under siplizumab, an average roughly 63% of mappable alloreactive CD4+ clones were Treg-derived, compared with over 25% in controls. The diversity of naive T cells seemed greater than that of memory cells, and their alloresponse contribution seemed major. Naive-or-memory phenotypes were unassignable for roughly 75-96% of proliferating CD4+ or CD8+ clones. Sequences that were alloreactive and traceable to unstimulated CD4+ memory cells were significantly reduced by siplizumab.

With respect to this clone: What it binds is not known.

Germline V gene data show CDR1 as SGDLS and CDR2 as YYNGEE. After removal of 3 bases from V and 0 bases from J, the junction contained 7 bases not matched to a gene. The CDR3 contains 17 residues. Generated by immunoSEQ multiplex PCR, the TCRdb table keeps only in-frame clones and is missing some. The sample yields 85,000 to 130,000 clones, under 95% seen once. The TCR originated in a human donor in good health. Specimen: Tregs sorted from blood. The V gene is TRBV9, the J gene TRBJ2-1; 9 bases fit TRBD2. The DNA of the CDR3 is TGTGCCAGCAGCGGGCTAGCGGGACTGAGCTCCTACAATGAGCAGTTCTTC. It translates to CASSGLAGLSSYNEQFF.